This T cell receptor beta chain emerged from a study of cytomegalovirus exposure and HLA in healthy donors. Each donor was nominally healthy when sampled (though unrecorded immune exposures were likely). The CDR3 totals 16 residues. V gave up 6 bases and J gave up 8 bases; unmatched junction bases: 13. Germline CDR1 reads SEHNR; CDR2 reads FQNEAQ (reference sequence). 13 Jbeta primers and 60 Vbeta primers were used for the PCR. The data were produced by immunoSEQ multiplex PCR, yet TCRdb's version contains in-frame clones alone and is incomplete. The data show about 200,000 clones, with roughly 73% seen just once and less than 2% held by the top ten.

The chain joins TRBV7-9 to TRBJ2-1; 10 bases line up with TRBD2. Sequenced sample: PBMCs. This receptor was taken from a woman in her 30s in good health and CMV-seronegative. CDR3 in amino acids: CASRSRTSGPLDEQFF. For the CDR3, the DNA is TGTGCCAGCAGATCCAGGACTAGCGGCCCCCTCGATGAGCAGTTCTTC. Full variable domain (rest looked up from reference TRBV7-9 and TRBJ2-1): DTGVSQNPRHKITKRGQNVTFRCDPISEHNRLYWYRQTLGQGPEFLTYFQNEAQLEKSRLLSDRFSAERPKGSFSTLEIQRTEQGDSAMYLCASRSRTSGPLDEQFFGPGTRLTVL.